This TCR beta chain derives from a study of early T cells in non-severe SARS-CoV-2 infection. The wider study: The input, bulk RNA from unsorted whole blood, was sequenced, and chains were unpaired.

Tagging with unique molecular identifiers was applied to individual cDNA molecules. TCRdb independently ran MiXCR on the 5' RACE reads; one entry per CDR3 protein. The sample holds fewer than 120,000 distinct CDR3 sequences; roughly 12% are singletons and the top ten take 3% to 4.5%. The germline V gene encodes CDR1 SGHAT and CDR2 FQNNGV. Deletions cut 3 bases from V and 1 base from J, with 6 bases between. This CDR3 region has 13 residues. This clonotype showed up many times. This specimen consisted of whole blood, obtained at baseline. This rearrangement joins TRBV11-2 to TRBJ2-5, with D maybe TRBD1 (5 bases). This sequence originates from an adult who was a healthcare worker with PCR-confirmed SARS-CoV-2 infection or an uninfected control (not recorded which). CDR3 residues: CASSFDSQETQYF. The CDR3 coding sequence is TGTGCCAGCAGCTTCGACAGCCAAGAGACCCAGTACTTC.